These 29 T cell receptor beta chains originate from one sample sequenced in a study of cytomegalovirus exposure and HLA in healthy donors. This PCR relied on a set of 60 Vbeta primers and 13 Jbeta primers. Clones were read by immunoSEQ multiplex PCR, and TCRdb kept only the in-frame ones, dropping some. The table includes about 190,000 clones, roughly 77% detected once. The sequenced sample was PBMCs. These receptors were collected from a woman aged 25 to 39 in good health and CMV-seropositive.

The V gene is TRBV5-6, the J gene TRBJ1-2; no definite D call. The germline gives CDR1 SGHDT, CDR2 YYEEEE. Trimming stripped 1 base from V and 3 bases from J, with 4 bases between. This CDR3 has 12 amino acids. The CDR3 region has the DNA TGTGCCAGCAGCTTGAAGCACTATGGCTACACCTTC. It is translated as CASSLKHYGYTF.

CDR3 in amino acids: CASSLRQGGNGELFF. DNA of the CDR3: TGTGCCAGCAGCCTTAGGCAGGGGGGAAACGGGGAGCTGTTTTTT. J is TRBJ2-2 and V is TRBV11-2; D might be TRBD1 (7 bases). From germline, CDR1 is SGHAT and CDR2 FQNNGV. V was shortened by 5 bases and J by 7 bases, with 17 bases between the two germline ends. CDR3 length equals 15 residues.

The chain employs TRBV7-8 and TRBJ2-7, with TRBD2 matching 11 bases. Germline V gives CDR1 SGHVS, CDR2 FQNEAQ. The V gene end was trimmed by 0 bases and the J gene end by 2 bases; junction bases not matched to a gene: 3. This CDR3 spans 16 amino acids. The DNA of the CDR3 is TGTGCCAGCAGCTTAGCTGTACTAGCGGGGGCCTACGAGCAGTACTTC. It codes for CASSLAVLAGAYEQYF. The full variable domain, completed using reference TRBV7-8 and TRBJ2-7, is GAGVSQSPRYKVAKRGQDVALRCDPISGHVSLFWYQQALGQGPEFLTYFQNEAQLDKSGLPSDRFFAERPEGSVSTLKIQRTQQEDSAVYLCASSLAVLAGAYEQYFGPGTRLTVT.

The J gene is TRBJ2-3, the V gene TRBV6-1; the D is unclear. V lost 4 bases and J 0 bases, leaving 11 bases between the germline ends. The CDR3 spans 15 residues. Germline assignment: CDR1 MNHNS and CDR2 SASEGT. CDR3 nucleotides: TGTGCCAGCAGTGTCTCCAGCGACAGCACAGATACGCAGTATTTT. Translated: CASSVSSDSTDTQYF.

This clone has only a few counts. The rearrangement joins TRBV11-2 to TRBJ2-3; 8 nucleotides align to TRBD2. Germline CDR1 SGHAT, CDR2 FQNNGV. This CDR3 is 16 amino acids long. V was clipped by 5 bases and J by 5 bases; unmatched bases: 12. The DNA of the CDR3 is TGTGCCAGCAGCCAACAGACGGGAGGGCCGGTAGATACGCAGTATTTT. Translating gives CASSQQTGGPVDTQYF.

This clone was observed a handful of times. The V call is TRBV7-9, the J call TRBJ1-4, with a tentative D call TRBD1 (6 bases). This CDR3 spans 16 amino acids. Germline loops: CDR1 SEHNR, CDR2 FQNEAQ (reference sequence). Trimming removed 3 bases at V and 6 bases at J, with 17 bases between. The CDR3 coding sequence is TGTGCCAGCAGCTTGAATAGAAGGACAGACTATGAAAAACTGTTTTTT. Protein sequence: CASSLNRRTDYEKLFF.

This chain uses TRBV27 with TRBJ2-1, with 10 nucleotides matching TRBD1. V shed 6 bases and J 8 bases; nucleotides not matched to a gene: 7. The germline CDR1 and CDR2 sequences are MNHEY and SMNVEV (reference sequence). The CDR3 is 14 amino acids. CDR3 amino acids: CASSRDRGFDEQFF. As DNA, the CDR3 is TGTGCCAGCAGCCGGGACAGGGGTTTCGATGAGCAGTTCTTC.

The chain carries TRBV30 and TRBJ2-5; 8 bases are a match to TRBD1. The tail of the sequence fits TRBJ2-7 better, so the J call may be wrong. Looked up from germline, CDR1 is GTSNPN and CDR2 is SVGIG (reference sequence). The CDR3 runs 15 residues. The DNA for the CDR3 is TGTGCCTGGGACACGGGGAGGACAGGGATCTACGAGCAGTACTTC. It translates to CAWDTGRTGIYEQYF.

The chain uses TRBV4-1 and TRBJ2-7; tentatively, D is TRBD2 (6 bases). The germline V gene encodes CDR1 MGHRA and CDR2 YSYEKL. The CDR3 is made up of 15 amino acids. Deletions cut 1 base from V and 1 base from J, with 11 bases between. The CDR3 region is CASSQVERASYEQYF. The CDR3 coding sequence is TGCGCCAGCAGCCAAGTAGAGCGGGCTTCCTACGAGCAGTACTTC.

The CDR3 region has the DNA TGTGCCACCAGCAGACTAGCGGGAGGGAAAGGGGGTGTCGAGACCCAGTACTTC. Protein product: CATSRLAGGKGGVETQYF. The chain joins TRBV15 to TRBJ2-5, with TRBD2 matching over 12 bases. CDR3 length: 18 residues. Germline CDR1 is LNHNV and CDR2 is YYDKDF (reference sequence). J lost 5 bases, V lost 2 bases, and 12 bases had no gene match.

The chain employs TRBV5-8 and TRBJ2-1, with 11 bases matching TRBD2. The V gene end was trimmed by 1 base and the J gene end by 3 bases; junction bases not matched to a gene: 3. Per germline, CDR1 SGHTS and CDR2 YDEGEE. The CDR3 is 16 residues long. CDR3 coding DNA: TGTGCCAGCAGCTTGCCCGGACTAGCGGGCTACAATGAGCAGTTCTTC. Its translation: CASSLPGLAGYNEQFF.

This chain connects TRBV15 to TRBJ2-3, with a tentative D call TRBD2 (5 bases). Trimming pared 0 bases from V and 4 bases from J, leaving 11 bases between. In germline, CDR1 is LNHNV, CDR2 YYDKDF (reference sequence). This CDR3 comprises 15 residues. CDR3 nucleotide sequence: TGTGCCACCAGCAGAGATGGGAGTTTGGCAGATACGCAGTATTTT. Encoded protein: CATSRDGSLADTQYF.

The rearrangement joins TRBV2 to TRBJ2-3, with 9 positions matching TRBD2. The germline V gene has CDR1 SNHLY and CDR2 FYNNEI. The CDR3 spans 14 residues. Germline trimming cut 4 bases from V and 5 bases from J; bases unmatched to any gene: 4. The CDR3 sequence: CASSAVAGEDTQYF. In DNA, the CDR3 is TGTGCCAGCAGTGCAGTAGCGGGAGAAGATACGCAGTATTTT.

V is TRBV5-1 and J is TRBJ2-5; tentatively, D is TRBD2 (7 bases). This CDR3 spans 18 amino acids. CDR1 is SGHRS and CDR2 is YFSETQ in the germline V gene. V lost 0 bases, J lost 5 bases, and 23 bases lay in between. Here the CDR3 DNA reads TGCGCCAGCAGCTTGGTCCCGGGGGGCCTACCGTACGGTGAGACCCAGTACTTC. It specifies CASSLVPGGLPYGETQYF.

This rearrangement joins TRBV19 to TRBJ2-7, with a weak D call TRBD2 (6 bases). V dropped 5 bases and J dropped 2 bases, with 16 bases sitting between them. This CDR3 has 15 residues. Germline-derived CDR1 and CDR2 are LNHDA and SQIVND (reference sequence). In DNA, the CDR3 is TGTGCCAGTAGTGATATTGTTGCTAGCGCCTACGAGCAGTACTTC. Translated, it gives CASSDIVASAYEQYF.

The chain links TRBV5-1 to TRBJ2-1, with 13 bases lining up with TRBD2. The CDR3 loop spans 17 amino acids. Germline V gives CDR1 SGHRS, CDR2 YFSETQ. Germline trimming cut 3 bases from V and 9 bases from J; bases unmatched to any gene: 12. The CDR3 DNA reads TGCGCCAGCAGCTCCCGAGAACTAGCGGGAGGGAGAGGTGAGCAGTTCTTC. Protein sequence: CASSSRELAGGRGEQFF. Full variable domain (outside the CDR3, taken from reference TRBV5-1 and TRBJ2-1): KAGVTQTPRYLIKTRGQQVTLSCSPISGHRSVSWYQQTPGQGLQFLFEYFSETQRNKGNFPGRFSGRQFSNSRSEMNVSTLELGDSALYLCASSSRELAGGRGEQFFGPGTRLTVL.

The J gene is TRBJ1-1, the V gene TRBV5-4, with no clear D. Germline-derived CDR1 and CDR2 are SGHNT and YYREEE (reference sequence). This CDR3 region has 17 residues. Trimming left V 7 bases short and J 6 bases short, with 28 bases between. Here the CDR3 DNA reads TGTGCCAGCGGGAGATCTTCTGGTTATCTCGGTCTACCTGAAGCTTTCTTT. This translates into CASGRSSGYLGLPEAFF.

The V and J genes are TRBV7-9 and TRBJ2-7; D might be TRBD2 (5 bases). Germline values: CDR1 SEHNR, CDR2 FQNEAQ (reference sequence). V was shortened by 1 base and J by 3 bases, with 13 bases between the two germline ends. This CDR3 has 15 residues. CDR3 amino acids: CASSLVRAGLYEQYF. Here the CDR3 DNA reads TGTGCCAGCAGCTTAGTGAGGGCTGGGCTCTACGAGCAGTACTTC. Looking up the rest from reference TRBV7-9 and TRBJ2-7 gives the full variable domain: DTGVSQNPRHKITKRGQNVTFRCDPISEHNRLYWYRQTLGQGPEFLTYFQNEAQLEKSRLLSDRFSAERPKGSFSTLEIQRTEQGDSAMYLCASSLVRAGLYEQYFGPGTRLTVT.

This chain connects TRBV27 to TRBJ2-7; 9 nucleotides agree with TRBD1. V lost 10 bases to trimming and J lost 3 bases; unmatched junction nucleotides: 7. CDR1 is MNHEY and CDR2 is SMNVEV in the germline V gene (reference sequence). The CDR3 sequence is 13 residues long. The CDR3 bases are TGTGCCACCGGGACAGGGCGCTTCTACGAGCAGTACTTC. It encodes CATGTGRFYEQYF.

The chain couples TRBV4-1 to TRBJ2-7, with 9 bases lining up with TRBD1. The CDR3 runs 15 residues. From germline, CDR1 is MGHRA and CDR2 YSYEKL. V shed 4 bases, J shed 4 bases, and the junction held 8 bases outside the gene matches. The CDR3 loop is CASSPGQGSGYEQYF. The CDR3, as DNA: TGCGCCAGCAGCCCGGGACAGGGTTCGGGGTACGAGCAGTACTTC.

J is TRBJ1-6 and V is TRBV4-2; a possible D gene is TRBD1 (6 bases). Germline CDR1 and CDR2: LGHNA and YNFKEQ. The V and J ends lost 0 bases and 8 bases respectively, with 14 bases between them. This CDR3 region has 16 residues. The CDR3 reads CASSQDQSGVDSPLHF. For the CDR3, the DNA is TGTGCCAGCAGCCAAGATCAGTCAGGGGTCGATTCACCCCTCCACTTT.

The rearrangement links TRBV28 to TRBJ2-5, with 7 bases identical to TRBD2. The tail of the sequence fits TRBJ2-7 better, so the J call may be wrong. The CDR3 contains 21 residues. The germline CDR1 and CDR2 sequences are MDHEN and SYDVKM. The CDR3 loop reads CASSWGGSLTRRRGNHYEQYF. The CDR3 bases are TGTGCCAGCAGCTGGGGGGGGTCCCTAACCCGACGGCGGGGGAACCATTACGAGCAGTACTTC.

The chain is built from TRBV29-1 and TRBJ1-2; D unresolved. This CDR3 is 10 amino acids long. Per germline, CDR1 SQVTM and CDR2 ANQGSEA. Trimming took 6 bases from V and 7 from J, leaving 9 bases between them. CDR3 DNA sequence: TGCAGCGTCTCTCCAGGTGGCTACACCTTC. Amino acid sequence: CSVSPGGYTF.

J is TRBJ2-1 and V is TRBV11-2; D remains unclear. This CDR3 is 11 amino acids long. V shed 5 bases and J shed 8 bases, with 7 bases lying between them. Per germline, CDR1 SGHAT and CDR2 FQNNGV. The CDR3 reads CASSTSDEQFF. CDR3 bases: TGTGCCAGCAGCACTTCTGATGAGCAGTTCTTC.

This clone was counted once. This chain uses TRBV28 with TRBJ1-2; a possible D gene is TRBD1 (5 bases). The CDR3 spans 15 residues. V shed 3 bases and J shed 4 bases, with 15 bases lying between them. Germline CDR1 MDHEN, CDR2 SYDVKM. CDR3: CASSLADKFFYGYTF. CDR3 nucleotides: TGTGCCAGCAGTTTGGCGGACAAATTTTTCTATGGCTACACCTTC.

The rearrangement links TRBV4-2 to TRBJ2-1; 9 bases fit TRBD2. The junction had 12 bases not matched to a gene; V was cut back by 0 bases and J by 3 bases. The CDR3 consists of 19 residues. Germline V gene lookup returns CDR1 LGHNA and CDR2 YNFKEQ. The CDR3 DNA sequence: TGTGCCAGCAGCCAAGATGGAAATAGCGGGAGAGTGAACTACAATGAGCAGTTCTTC. Translating it yields CASSQDGNSGRVNYNEQFF.

This clone was seen a single time. The genes are TRBV28 and TRBJ2-2, with a tentative D call TRBD1 (5 bases). The V end was cut by 1 base, the J end by 3 bases, with 18 bases between. This CDR3 has 18 residues. CDR1 MDHEN and CDR2 SYDVKM come from the germline V gene. The CDR3 nucleotides read TGTGCCAGCAGTTTATACTCCGGACATTCCAGGGACACCGGGGAGCTGTTTTTT. It is translated as CASSLYSGHSRDTGELFF. Full variable domain (remainder filled in from reference TRBV28 and TRBJ2-2): DVKVTQSSRYLVKRTGEKVFLECVQDMDHENMFWYRQDPGLGLRLIYFSYDVKMKEKGDIPEGYSVSREKKERFSLILESASTNQTSMYLCASSLYSGHSRDTGELFFGEGSRLTVL.

The rearrangement links TRBV15 to TRBJ2-3, with a weak D call TRBD2 (7 bases). Germline CDR1 reads LNHNV; CDR2 reads YYDKDF (reference sequence). This CDR3 comprises 16 residues. Trimming took 6 bases from V and 0 from J, leaving 16 bases between them. CDR3 sequence: CATSPVGGPSTDTQYF. In nucleotides, the CDR3 is TGTGCCACCAGTCCAGTGGGGGGGCCTAGCACAGATACGCAGTATTTT.

This sequence joins TRBV16 and TRBJ2-7; D is unclear. Germline V lookup: CDR1 KGHSY, CDR2 FQNENV. The CDR3 extends over 13 amino acids. V was clipped by 1 base and J by 0 bases, with 4 bases between them. In nucleotides, the CDR3 is TGTGCCAGCAGCCAATTCCACTCCTACGAGCAGTACTTC. It yields the protein CASSQFHSYEQYF.